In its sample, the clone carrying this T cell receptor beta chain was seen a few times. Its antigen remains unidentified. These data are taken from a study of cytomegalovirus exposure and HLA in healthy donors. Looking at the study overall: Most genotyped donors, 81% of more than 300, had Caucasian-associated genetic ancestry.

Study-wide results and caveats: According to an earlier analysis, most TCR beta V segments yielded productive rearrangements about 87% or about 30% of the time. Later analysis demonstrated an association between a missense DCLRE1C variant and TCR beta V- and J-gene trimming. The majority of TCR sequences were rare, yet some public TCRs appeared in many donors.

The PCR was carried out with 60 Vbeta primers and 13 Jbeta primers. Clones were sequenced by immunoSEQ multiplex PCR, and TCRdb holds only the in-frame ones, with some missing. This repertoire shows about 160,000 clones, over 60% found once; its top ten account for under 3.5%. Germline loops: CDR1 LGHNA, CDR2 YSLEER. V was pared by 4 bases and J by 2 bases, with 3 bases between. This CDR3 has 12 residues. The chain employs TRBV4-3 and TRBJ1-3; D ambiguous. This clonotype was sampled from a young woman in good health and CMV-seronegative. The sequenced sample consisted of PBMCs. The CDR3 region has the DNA TGCGCCAGCAGCCGTACTGGAAACACCATATATTTT. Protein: CASSRTGNTIYF.